Each of the 24 T cell receptor beta chains below was sequenced from the same sample in a study of cytomegalovirus exposure and HLA in healthy donors. 60 Vbeta and 13 Jbeta primers were used in PCR. TCRdb keeps only in-frame clones here, not all; method: immunoSEQ multiplex PCR. The data show about 120,000 clones, around three quarters seen once. The source material was PBMCs. These receptors were taken from a female donor in good health and CMV-seronegative.

This chain connects TRBV4-1 to TRBJ1-5; 8 nucleotides line up with TRBD1. CDR3 length equals 17 residues. Trimming at V came to 4 bases and at J to 3 bases, leaving 11 bases not matched to a gene. Germline-derived CDR1 and CDR2 are MGHRA and YSYEKL. CDR3 region: CASSPQGAGILNQPQHF. The CDR3 DNA sequence: TGCGCCAGCAGCCCGCAGGGGGCAGGGATTCTCAATCAGCCCCAGCATTTT.

The chain joins TRBV6-4 to TRBJ1-5; D is undetermined. The CDR3 extends over 16 amino acids. The germline V and J ends were trimmed by 0 bases and 4 bases, with 13 bases remaining between them. CDR1 is MRHNA, CDR2 SNTAGT, per germline. CDR3: CASSDSSAGFNQPQHF. For the CDR3, the DNA is TGTGCCAGCAGTGACTCTTCAGCGGGCTTTAATCAGCCCCAGCATTTT.

The rearrangement joins TRBV5-1 to TRBJ2-6; no clear D. Germline loops: CDR1 SGHRS, CDR2 YFSETQ. The CDR3 runs to 14 residues. Trimming took 4 bases from V and 0 from J, leaving 5 bases between them. CDR3 sequence reads: CASSLLSGANVLTF. The CDR3 coding sequence is TGCGCCAGCAGCCTACTCTCTGGGGCCAACGTCCTGACTTTC.

The V and J genes are TRBV19 and TRBJ2-4; 8 nucleotides match TRBD1. CDR1 is LNHDA and CDR2 is SQIVND in the germline V gene (reference sequence). V lost 5 bases to trimming and J lost 0 bases; unmatched junction nucleotides: 3. The CDR3 length is 15 residues. The CDR3 bases are TGTGCCAGTAGTGACGGGACAGGAGCCAAAAACATTCAGTACTTC. It encodes CASSDGTGAKNIQYF.

The rearrangement links TRBV10-3 to TRBJ2-7; TRBD1 aligns across 9 bases. V was clipped by 8 bases and J by 6 bases; unmatched bases: 8. Germline V CDR1 and CDR2: ENHRY, SYGVKD. This CDR3 contains 13 residues. CDR3 sequence: CAIGLTGGREQYF. The CDR3 DNA reads TGTGCCATCGGTCTAACAGGGGGCCGCGAGCAGTACTTC.

This chain's CDR3 is CASSLVSGPLDTF. For the CDR3, the DNA is TGTGCCAGCAGCTTGGTGTCAGGGCCCTTGGACACCTTC. The chain recombines TRBV5-5 with TRBJ1-2; perhaps TRBD1 as D (5 bases). The CDR3 covers 13 residues. V lost 0 bases, J lost 12 bases, and 15 bases lay in between. The V gene's germline CDR1 is SGHKS and CDR2 YYEKEE (reference sequence).

The CDR3 coding sequence is TGTGCCAGCAGTCTTCCGGGACTAGGGGAGACCCAGTACTTC. It is translated as CASSLPGLGETQYF. The chain recombines TRBV6-5 with TRBJ2-5; 8 positions agree with TRBD2. V shed 5 bases, J shed 5 bases, and the junction held 7 bases outside the gene matches. This CDR3 is 14 amino acids long. From germline, CDR1 is MNHEY and CDR2 SVGAGI.

V usage is TRBV7-9 and J usage is TRBJ2-7; no clear D gene. The CDR3 length is 13 residues. V was pared by 8 bases and J by 2 bases, with 13 bases between. Germline loops: CDR1 SEHNR, CDR2 FQNEAQ (reference sequence). CDR3 sequence (DNA): TGTGCCAGCGGGCCCTATAATACCTACGAGCAGTACTTC. Translating it yields CASGPYNTYEQYF.

The rearrangement joins TRBV6-5 to TRBJ1-6; TRBD1 matches at 8 bases. V trimming: 5 bases; J trimming: 7 bases; junction bases outside the gene matches: 7. From germline, CDR1 is MNHEY and CDR2 SVGAGI. The CDR3 covers 15 residues. The CDR3 loop reads CASSRGQGINSPLHF. CDR3 nucleotide sequence: TGTGCCAGCAGTAGAGGACAGGGAATCAATTCACCCCTCCACTTT.

This CDR3 is CASSLDLAGGSSDTQYF. DNA for the CDR3: TGTGCCAGCAGCTTAGATCTAGCGGGGGGCTCGAGTGATACGCAGTATTTT. V is TRBV7-6 and J is TRBJ2-3; 11 nucleotides align to TRBD2. The germline V gene has CDR1 SGHVS and CDR2 FNYEAQ. Germline trimming cut 1 base from V and 6 bases from J; bases unmatched to any gene: 9. The CDR3 is made up of 17 amino acids.

J is TRBJ2-1 and V is TRBV14, with 9 bases fitting TRBD2. Germline V gene sequence: CDR1 SGHDN, CDR2 FVKESK. CDR3 size: 16 residues. V trimming: 4 bases; J trimming: 0 bases; junction bases outside the gene matches: 4. The CDR3 region is CASSPRLAVSYNEQFF. CDR3 DNA sequence: TGTGCCAGCAGCCCCCGACTAGCGGTCTCCTACAATGAGCAGTTCTTC.

The chain employs TRBV6-4 and TRBJ1-1; possible D gene TRBD1, 6 bases. Looked up from germline, CDR1 is MRHNA and CDR2 is SNTAGT. This CDR3 has 14 amino acids. The germline V and J ends were trimmed by 6 bases and 1 base, with 12 bases remaining between them. CDR3 sequence (DNA): TGTGCCAGCAGGGACGGGACACAGAACACTGAAGCTTTCTTT. It codes for CASRDGTQNTEAFF.

This chain connects TRBV5-6 to TRBJ1-1, with no clear D. CDR1 and CDR2 (germline): SGHDT, YYEEEE. V dropped 4 bases and J dropped 1 base, with 11 bases sitting between them. This CDR3 is built from 14 residues. The CDR3 reads CASSPRLENTEAFF. The CDR3, as DNA: TGTGCCAGCAGCCCGAGGTTGGAGAACACTGAAGCTTTCTTT.

This clone appeared a few times. The chain has TRBV19 and TRBJ1-1; tentative D call: TRBD1 (6 bases). V was shortened by 3 bases and J by 0 bases, with 8 bases between the two germline ends. The germline gives CDR1 LNHDA, CDR2 SQIVND (reference sequence). This CDR3 has 14 amino acids. The CDR3 loop reads CASSMGALNTEAFF. For the CDR3, the DNA is TGTGCCAGTAGTATGGGGGCCCTGAACACTGAAGCTTTCTTT.

The V gene is TRBV21-1, the J gene TRBJ2-5; the table names TRBD1, a call not compared with the DNA. TRBV21-1 is noted as a pseudogene. The CDR3 runs to 19 residues. CDR3 DNA sequence: TGTGCCAGCAGCAAAGGGGGAGTCCGGGACAGAGAGAACCAAGAGACCCAGTACTTC. It specifies CASSKGGVRDRENQETQYF.

V is TRBV28 and J is TRBJ1-2; D possibly corresponds to TRBD1 (5 bases). Trimming pared 5 bases from V and 6 bases from J, leaving 19 bases between. Looked up from germline, CDR1 is MDHEN and CDR2 is SYDVKM. There are 15 residues in the CDR3. The CDR3 is CASSPALGTGNGYTF. The CDR3, as DNA: TGTGCCAGCAGTCCTGCTTTAGGGACTGGAAATGGCTACACCTTC.

The rearrangement joins TRBV25-1 to TRBJ1-1; TRBD1 aligns across 8 bases. Germline CDR1 and CDR2: MGHDK and SYGVNS. V trimming: 7 bases; J trimming: 5 bases; junction bases outside the gene matches: 12. The CDR3 consists of 15 residues. Here the CDR3 reads CASNPAGQGGTEAFF. CDR3 DNA sequence: TGTGCCAGCAATCCCGCCGGACAGGGAGGAACTGAAGCTTTCTTT.

V and J are TRBV18 and TRBJ2-1, with 13 bases aligning to TRBD2. This CDR3 has 15 amino acids. Germline V gene sequence: CDR1 KGHSH, CDR2 LQKENI. V shed 1 base, J shed 8 bases, and the junction held 2 bases outside the gene matches. Here the CDR3 reads CASSPLTSGRDEQFF. The CDR3 DNA reads TGTGCCAGCTCACCACTCACTAGCGGGAGGGATGAGCAGTTCTTC.

This chain connects TRBV5-4 to TRBJ2-4; the D is unclear. This CDR3 region has 13 residues. V lost 3 bases, J lost 12 bases, and 16 bases lay in between. Germline V gene lookup returns CDR1 SGHNT and CDR2 YYREEE (reference sequence). CDR3 nucleotides: TGTGCCAGCAGCTACGGGTCTCCGGTAAGTCAGTACTTC. It encodes CASSYGSPVSQYF.

This clone was recorded a few times. At the DNA level, this CDR3 is encoded by other sequences in the same sample as well. This chain links TRBV15 with TRBJ1-5; perhaps TRBD1 as D (6 bases). The germline V gene encodes CDR1 LNHNV and CDR2 YYDKDF (reference sequence). This CDR3 is built from 15 residues. The V end lost 1 base, the J end lost 0 bases, and 7 bases lay between the germline ends. The CDR3: CATSRAGDSNQPQHF. The CDR3, as DNA: TGTGCCACCAGCAGAGCAGGGGATAGCAATCAGCCCCAGCATTTT.

The chain has TRBV2 and TRBJ2-7; a weak D match, TRBD1 (5 bases). Germline V gene lookup returns CDR1 SNHLY and CDR2 FYNNEI. Trimming took 5 bases from V and 4 from J, leaving 12 bases between them. This CDR3 spans 13 amino acids. The CDR3 sequence: CASSPSQDYEQYF. In DNA form, the CDR3 reads TGTGCCAGCAGTCCCTCACAGGATTACGAGCAGTACTTC.

The chain links TRBV5-5 to TRBJ1-4, with D possibly matching TRBD1 (6 bases). This CDR3 comprises 16 residues. The germline CDR1 and CDR2 sequences are SGHKS and YYEKEE (reference sequence). The V and J ends lost 0 bases and 5 bases respectively, with 14 bases between them. This CDR3 reads CASSLVQGGGNEKLFF. The DNA of the CDR3 is TGTGCCAGCAGCTTGGTACAGGGCGGTGGAAATGAAAAACTGTTTTTT.

This clone has at least ten counts. The J gene is TRBJ2-2, the V gene TRBV11-3; D might be TRBD2 (6 bases). There are 15 residues in the CDR3. V lost 4 bases and J 7 bases, leaving 16 bases between the germline ends. The germline CDR1 and CDR2 sequences are SGHNT and YENEEA. The CDR3 loop reads CASSSPGREVGELFF. The CDR3 nucleotides read TGTGCCAGCAGCTCTCCCGGCAGGGAGGTCGGGGAGCTGTTTTTT.

The chain has TRBV14 and TRBJ2-2; tentatively, D is TRBD2 (5 bases). Germline loops: CDR1 SGHDN, CDR2 FVKESK. Trimming shortened V by 5 bases and J by 1 base, and 11 bases separated the two germline ends. The CDR3 consists of 15 residues. DNA for the CDR3: TGTGCCAGCAGCTATTTCCGGGGGAACACCGGGGAGCTGTTTTTT. Translation: CASSYFRGNTGELFF.